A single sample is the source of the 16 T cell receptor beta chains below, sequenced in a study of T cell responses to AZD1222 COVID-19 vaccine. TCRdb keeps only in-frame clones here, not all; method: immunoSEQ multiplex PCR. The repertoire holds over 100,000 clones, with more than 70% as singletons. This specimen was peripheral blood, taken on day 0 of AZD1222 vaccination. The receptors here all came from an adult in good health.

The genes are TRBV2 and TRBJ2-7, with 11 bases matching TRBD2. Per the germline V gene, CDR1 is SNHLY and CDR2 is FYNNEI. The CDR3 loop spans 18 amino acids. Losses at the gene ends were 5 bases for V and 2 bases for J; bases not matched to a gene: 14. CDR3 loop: CASSYLAGGAQEPYEQYV. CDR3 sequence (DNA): TGTGCCAGCAGTTACCTAGCGGGAGGCGCCCAGGAACCCTACGAGCAGTACGTC.

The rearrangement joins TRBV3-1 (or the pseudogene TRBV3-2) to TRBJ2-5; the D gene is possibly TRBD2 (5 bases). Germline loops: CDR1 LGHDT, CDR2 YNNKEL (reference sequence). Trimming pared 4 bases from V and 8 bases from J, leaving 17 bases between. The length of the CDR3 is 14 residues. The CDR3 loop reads CASSPSLAPNTQYF. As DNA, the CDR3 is TGTGCCAGCAGCCCTAGTCTAGCCCCGAATACCCAGTACTTC.

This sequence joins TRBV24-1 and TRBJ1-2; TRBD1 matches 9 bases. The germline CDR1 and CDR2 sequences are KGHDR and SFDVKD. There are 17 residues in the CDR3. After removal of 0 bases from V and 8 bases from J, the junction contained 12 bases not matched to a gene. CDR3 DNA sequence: TGTGCCACCAGTGATTTGGGACCGACAGGGGGAACGGGCGGCTACACCTTC. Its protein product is CATSDLGPTGGTGGYTF.

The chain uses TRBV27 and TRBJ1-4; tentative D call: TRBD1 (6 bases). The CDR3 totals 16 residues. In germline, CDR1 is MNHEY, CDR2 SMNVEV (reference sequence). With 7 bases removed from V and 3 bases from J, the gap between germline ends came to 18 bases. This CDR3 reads CASKPGRGPPNEKLFF. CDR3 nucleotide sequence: TGTGCCAGCAAACCGGGCAGGGGACCCCCTAATGAAAAACTGTTTTTT.

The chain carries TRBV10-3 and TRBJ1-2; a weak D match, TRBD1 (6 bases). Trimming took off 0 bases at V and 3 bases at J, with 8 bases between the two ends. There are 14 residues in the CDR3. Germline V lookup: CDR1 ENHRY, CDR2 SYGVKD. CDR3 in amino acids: CAISESDRDYGYTF. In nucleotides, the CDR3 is TGTGCCATCAGTGAGTCGGACAGAGACTATGGCTACACCTTC.

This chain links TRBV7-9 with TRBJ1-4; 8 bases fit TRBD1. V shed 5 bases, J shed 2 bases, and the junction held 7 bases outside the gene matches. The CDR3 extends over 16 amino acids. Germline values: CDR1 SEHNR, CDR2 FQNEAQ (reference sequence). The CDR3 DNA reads TGTGCCAGCAGCCATGACAGGGGCTCGACTAATGAAAAACTGTTTTTT. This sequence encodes CASSHDRGSTNEKLFF.

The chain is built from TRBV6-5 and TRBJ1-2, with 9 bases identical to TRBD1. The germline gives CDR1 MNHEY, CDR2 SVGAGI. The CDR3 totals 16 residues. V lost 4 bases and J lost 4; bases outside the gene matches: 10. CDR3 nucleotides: TGTGCCAGCAGTTCGACCCCGGGACAGGGAGGCTATGGCTACACCTTC. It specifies CASSSTPGQGGYGYTF.

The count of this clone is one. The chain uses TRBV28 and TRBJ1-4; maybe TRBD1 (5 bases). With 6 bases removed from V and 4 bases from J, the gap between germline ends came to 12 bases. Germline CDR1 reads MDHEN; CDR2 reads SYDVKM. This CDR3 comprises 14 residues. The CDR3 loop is CASRPVGHNEKLFF. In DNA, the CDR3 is TGTGCCAGCAGACCAGTGGGGCATAATGAAAAACTGTTTTTT.

CDR3 sequence reads: CASSFSSGELFF. The CDR3 DNA reads as TGTGCCAGCAGTTTCTCCTCCGGGGAGCTGTTTTTT. The J gene is TRBJ2-2, the V gene TRBV12-3 or TRBV12-4; D uncertain. Trimming removed 3 bases from V and 6 bases from J, with 5 bases in between. The length of the CDR3 is 12 residues.

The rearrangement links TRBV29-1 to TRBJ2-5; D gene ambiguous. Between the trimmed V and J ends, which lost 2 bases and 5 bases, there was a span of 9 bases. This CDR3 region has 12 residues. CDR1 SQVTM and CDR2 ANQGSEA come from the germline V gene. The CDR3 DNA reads TGCAGCGTTGAATCGCCCAGGGAGACCCAGTACTTC. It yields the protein CSVESPRETQYF.

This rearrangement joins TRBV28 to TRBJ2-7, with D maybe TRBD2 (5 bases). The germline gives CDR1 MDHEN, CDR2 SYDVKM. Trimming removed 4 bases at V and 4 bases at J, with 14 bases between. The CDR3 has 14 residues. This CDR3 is CASSSLGVRYEQYF. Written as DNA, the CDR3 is TGTGCCAGCAGTTCACTCGGGGTTAGGTACGAGCAGTACTTC.

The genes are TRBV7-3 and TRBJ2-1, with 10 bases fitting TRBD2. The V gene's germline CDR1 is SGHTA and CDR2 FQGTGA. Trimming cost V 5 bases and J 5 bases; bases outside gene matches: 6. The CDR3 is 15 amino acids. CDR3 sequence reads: CASSAGLAKNNEQFF. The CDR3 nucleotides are TGTGCCAGCAGCGCGGGACTAGCGAAGAACAATGAGCAGTTCTTC.

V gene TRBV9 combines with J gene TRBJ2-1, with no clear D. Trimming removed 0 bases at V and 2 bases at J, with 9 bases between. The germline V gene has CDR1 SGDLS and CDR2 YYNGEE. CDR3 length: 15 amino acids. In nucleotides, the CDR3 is TGTGCCAGCAGCGTAGCGGTGGGCCCCTACAATGAGCAGTTCTTC. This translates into CASSVAVGPYNEQFF.

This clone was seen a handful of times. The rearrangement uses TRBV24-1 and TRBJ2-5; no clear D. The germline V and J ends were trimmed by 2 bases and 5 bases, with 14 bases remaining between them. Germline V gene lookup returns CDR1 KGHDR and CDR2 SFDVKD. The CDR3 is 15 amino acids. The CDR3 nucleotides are TGTGCCACCAGTGATTCCGGGCCCGGTCGGGAGACCCAGTACTTC. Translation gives CATSDSGPGRETQYF.

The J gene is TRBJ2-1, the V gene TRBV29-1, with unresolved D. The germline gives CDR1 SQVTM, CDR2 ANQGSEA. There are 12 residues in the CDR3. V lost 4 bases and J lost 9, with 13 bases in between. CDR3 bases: TGCAGCGTTGTTCGGAAGGGTGGTGAGCAGTTCTTC. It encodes CSVVRKGGEQFF.

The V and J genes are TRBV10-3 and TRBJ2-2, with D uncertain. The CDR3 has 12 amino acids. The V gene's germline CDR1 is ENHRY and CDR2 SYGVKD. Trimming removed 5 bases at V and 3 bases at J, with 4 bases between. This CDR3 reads CAISHDTGELFF. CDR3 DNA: TGTGCCATCAGTCATGACACCGGGGAGCTGTTTTTT.